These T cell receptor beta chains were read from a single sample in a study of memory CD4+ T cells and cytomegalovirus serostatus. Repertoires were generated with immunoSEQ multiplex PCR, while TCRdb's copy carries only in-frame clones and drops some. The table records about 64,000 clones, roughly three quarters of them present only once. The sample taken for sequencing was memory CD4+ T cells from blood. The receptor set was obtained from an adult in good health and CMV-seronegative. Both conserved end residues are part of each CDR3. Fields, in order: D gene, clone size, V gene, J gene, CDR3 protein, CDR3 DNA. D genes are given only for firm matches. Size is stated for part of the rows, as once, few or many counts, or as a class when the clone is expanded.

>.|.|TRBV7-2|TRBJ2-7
CASSQKRDAPSYEQYF
TGTGCCAGCAGCCAGAAACGGGACGCCCCCTCTTACGAGCAGTACTTC
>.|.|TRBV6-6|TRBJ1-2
CASSYVESGYGYTF
TGTGCCAGCAGTTACGTGGAATCGGGGTATGGCTACACCTTC
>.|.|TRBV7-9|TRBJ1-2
CASASGGYGYTF
TGTGCCAGCGCCTCGGGAGGGTATGGCTACACCTTC
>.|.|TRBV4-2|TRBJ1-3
CASSRLGDGSGNTIYF
TGTGCCAGCAGCCGACTTGGGGACGGCTCTGGAAACACCATATATTTT
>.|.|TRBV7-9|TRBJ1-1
CASSLSSMNTEAFF
TGTGCCAGCAGCCTAAGTTCAATGAACACTGAAGCTTTCTTT
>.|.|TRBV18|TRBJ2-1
CASSPGDRLRGEQFF
TGTGCCAGCTCACCCGGGGACCGGCTCAGGGGTGAGCAGTTCTTC
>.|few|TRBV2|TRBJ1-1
CASRDLWDGATEAFF
TGTGCCAGCAGGGACCTGTGGGACGGGGCCACTGAAGCTTTCTTT
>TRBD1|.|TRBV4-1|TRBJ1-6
CASSHQDRGPISPLHF
TGCGCCAGCAGCCACCAGGACAGGGGGCCTATTTCACCCCTCCACTTT
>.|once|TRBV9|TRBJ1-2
CASSADPGSTYGYTF
TGTGCCAGCAGCGCCGACCCCGGGTCGACCTATGGCTACACCTTC
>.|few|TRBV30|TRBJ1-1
CARDSMNTEAFF
TGTGCAAGGGATAGCATGAACACTGAAGCTTTCTTT
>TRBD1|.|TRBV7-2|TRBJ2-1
CASSTDRQGVGNEQFF
TGTGCCAGCAGCACCGACCGACAGGGAGTTGGCAATGAGCAGTTCTTC
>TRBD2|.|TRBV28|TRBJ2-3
CASSPSGGAHRDTQYF
TGTGCCAGCAGTCCCTCGGGGGGGGCGCATAGAGATACGCAGTATTTT
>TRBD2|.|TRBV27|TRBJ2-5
CASSLGIRGAGGSSRETQYF
TGTGCCAGCAGTTTAGGGATTAGGGGTGCGGGAGGGTCCTCGAGAGAGACCCAGTACTTC
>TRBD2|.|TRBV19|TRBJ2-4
CASSIRGGQNIQYF
TGTGCCAGTAGTATCCGGGGGGGCCAAAACATTCAGTACTTC
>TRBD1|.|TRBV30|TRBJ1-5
CAWSFRQGGNQPQHF
TGTGCCTGGAGTTTCCGACAGGGGGGGAATCAGCCCCAGCATTTT